These T cell receptor beta chains were read from a single sample in a study of shared clonotypes between healthy human individuals. Sequenced by immunoSEQ multiplex PCR; TCRdb stores in-frame clones only, minus some. The repertoire holds 2 million to 2.5 million clones, with almost 96% as singletons. The sequenced sample consisted of naive CD4+ T cells sorted from blood. The source of these receptors is a man between 18 and 35 years old in good health. Each CDR3 is given with its conserved first and last residue. Each record gives: V gene, CDR3 protein.

TRBV19 CASFHRTGDTEAFF
TRBV6-6 CASKVGGEKLFF
TRBV10-3 CAISETGTNNSPLHF
TRBV2 CASSLDTFSNQPQHF
TRBV5-1 CASSFRDNTEAFF
TRBV6-1 CASWGGVAGEGEQYF
TRBV5-4 CASSDRGGYTF
TRBV28 CASSLRGSGNTIYF
TRBV5-1 CASSLGGTGEAEQFF
TRBV6-6 CASSSSSKETQYF
TRBV10-2 CASSERRTEAFF
TRBV10-3 CAIRHTSLQETQYF
TRBV10-3 CAISDKGLAGRDEQFF